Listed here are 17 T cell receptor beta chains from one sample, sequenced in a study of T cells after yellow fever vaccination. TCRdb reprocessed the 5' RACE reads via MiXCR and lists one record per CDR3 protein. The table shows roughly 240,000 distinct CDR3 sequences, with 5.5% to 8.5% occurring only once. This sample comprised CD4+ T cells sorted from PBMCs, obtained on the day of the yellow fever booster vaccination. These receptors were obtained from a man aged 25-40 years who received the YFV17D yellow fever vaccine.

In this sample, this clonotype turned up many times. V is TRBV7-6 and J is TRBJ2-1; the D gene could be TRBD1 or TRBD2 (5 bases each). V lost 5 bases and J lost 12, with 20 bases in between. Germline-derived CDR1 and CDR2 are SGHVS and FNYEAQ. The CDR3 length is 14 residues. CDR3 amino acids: CASSVSGTLMGQFF. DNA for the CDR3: TGTGCCAGCAGCGTTTCCGGGACCCTAATGGGGCAGTTCTTC.

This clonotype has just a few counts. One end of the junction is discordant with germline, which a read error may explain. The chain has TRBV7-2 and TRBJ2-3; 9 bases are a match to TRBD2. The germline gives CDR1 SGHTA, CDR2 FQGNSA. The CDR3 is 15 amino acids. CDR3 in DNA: TGTGTCAGCAGCTTATTAGCGGGAGTACCTGATACGCAGTATTTT. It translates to CVSSLLAGVPDTQYF.

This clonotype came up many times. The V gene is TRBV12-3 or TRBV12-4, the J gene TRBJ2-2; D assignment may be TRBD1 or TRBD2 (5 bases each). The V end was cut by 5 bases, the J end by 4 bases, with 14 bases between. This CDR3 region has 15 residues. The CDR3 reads CASSPGPTSTGELFF. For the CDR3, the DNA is TGTGCCAGCAGTCCGGGACCAACCTCCACCGGGGAGCTGTTTTTT.

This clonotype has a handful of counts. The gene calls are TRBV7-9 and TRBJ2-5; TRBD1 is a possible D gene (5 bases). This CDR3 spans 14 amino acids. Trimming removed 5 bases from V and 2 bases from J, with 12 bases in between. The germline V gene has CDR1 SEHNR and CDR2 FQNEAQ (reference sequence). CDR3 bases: TGTGCCAGCAGCCGAAGGGGCCAACAAGAGACCCAGTACTTC. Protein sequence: CASSRRGQQETQYF.

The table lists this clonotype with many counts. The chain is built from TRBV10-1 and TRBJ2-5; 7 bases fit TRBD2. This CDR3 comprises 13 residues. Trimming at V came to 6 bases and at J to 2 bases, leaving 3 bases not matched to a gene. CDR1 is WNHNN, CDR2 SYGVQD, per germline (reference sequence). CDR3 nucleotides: TGCGCCAGCAGAGCGGGAAGACAAGAGACCCAGTACTTC. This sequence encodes CASRAGRQETQYF.

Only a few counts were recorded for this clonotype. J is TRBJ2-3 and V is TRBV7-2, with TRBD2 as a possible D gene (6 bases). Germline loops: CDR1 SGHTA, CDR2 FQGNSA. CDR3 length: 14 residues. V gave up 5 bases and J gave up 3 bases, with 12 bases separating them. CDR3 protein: CASSPGLPTDTQYF. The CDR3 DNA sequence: TGTGCCAGCAGCCCGGGACTGCCGACAGATACGCAGTATTTT.

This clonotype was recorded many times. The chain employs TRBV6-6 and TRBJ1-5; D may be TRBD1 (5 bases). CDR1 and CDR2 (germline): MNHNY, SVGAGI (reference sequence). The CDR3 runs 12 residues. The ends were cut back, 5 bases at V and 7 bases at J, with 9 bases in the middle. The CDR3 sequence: CASSPPGQPQHF. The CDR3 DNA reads TGTGCCAGCAGTCCGCCAGGGCAGCCCCAGCATTTT.

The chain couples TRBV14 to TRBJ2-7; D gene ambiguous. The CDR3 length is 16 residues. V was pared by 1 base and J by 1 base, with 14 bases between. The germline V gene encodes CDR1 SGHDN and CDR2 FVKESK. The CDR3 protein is CASSQVSERLSYEQYF. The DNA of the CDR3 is TGTGCCAGCAGCCAAGTAAGCGAGCGACTTTCCTACGAGCAGTACTTC.

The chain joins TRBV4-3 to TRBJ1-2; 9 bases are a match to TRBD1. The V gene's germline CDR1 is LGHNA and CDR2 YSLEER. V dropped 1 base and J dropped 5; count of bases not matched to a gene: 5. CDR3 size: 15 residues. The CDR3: CASSQALGQGYGYTF. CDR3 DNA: TGCGCCAGCAGCCAAGCCCTCGGACAGGGGTATGGCTACACCTTC.

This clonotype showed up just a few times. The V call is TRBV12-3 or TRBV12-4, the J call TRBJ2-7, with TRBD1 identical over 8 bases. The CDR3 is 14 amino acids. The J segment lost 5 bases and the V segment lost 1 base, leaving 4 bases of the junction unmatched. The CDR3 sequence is CASSLGQGSNEQYF. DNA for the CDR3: TGTGCCAGCAGTTTAGGACAGGGGTCTAACGAGCAGTACTTC.

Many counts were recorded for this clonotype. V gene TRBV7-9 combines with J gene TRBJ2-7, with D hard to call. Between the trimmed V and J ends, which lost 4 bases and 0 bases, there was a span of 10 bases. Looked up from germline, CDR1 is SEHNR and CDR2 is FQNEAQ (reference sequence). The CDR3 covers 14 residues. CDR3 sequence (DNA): TGTGCCAGCAGCTCTCCCTCGCACTCCTACGAGCAGTACTTC. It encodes CASSSPSHSYEQYF.

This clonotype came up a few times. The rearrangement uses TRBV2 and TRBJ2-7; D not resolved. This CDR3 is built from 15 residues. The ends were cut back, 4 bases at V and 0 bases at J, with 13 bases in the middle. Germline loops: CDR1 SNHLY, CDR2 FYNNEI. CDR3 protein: CASSAITQSSYEQYF. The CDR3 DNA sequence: TGTGCCAGCAGTGCTATTACCCAAAGCTCCTACGAGCAGTACTTC.

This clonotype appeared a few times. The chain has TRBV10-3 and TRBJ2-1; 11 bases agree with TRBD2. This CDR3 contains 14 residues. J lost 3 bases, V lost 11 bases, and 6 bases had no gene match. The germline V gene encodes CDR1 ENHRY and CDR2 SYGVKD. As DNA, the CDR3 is TGTGCCGGGGGGACTAGCGGAGACTACAATGAGCAGTTCTTC. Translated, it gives CAGGTSGDYNEQFF.

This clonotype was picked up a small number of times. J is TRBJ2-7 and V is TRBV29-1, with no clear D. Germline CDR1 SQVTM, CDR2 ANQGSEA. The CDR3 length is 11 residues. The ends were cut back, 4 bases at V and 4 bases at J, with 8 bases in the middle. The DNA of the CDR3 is TGCAGCGTTGGTTCAAAGTACGAGCAGTACTTC. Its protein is CSVGSKYEQYF.

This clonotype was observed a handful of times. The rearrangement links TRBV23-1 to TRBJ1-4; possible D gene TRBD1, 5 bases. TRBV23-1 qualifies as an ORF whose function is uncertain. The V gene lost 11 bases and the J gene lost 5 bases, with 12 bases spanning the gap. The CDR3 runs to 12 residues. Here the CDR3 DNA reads TGCGCCTACCTGGGGCAGAATGAAAAACTGTTTTTT. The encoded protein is CAYLGQNEKLFF.

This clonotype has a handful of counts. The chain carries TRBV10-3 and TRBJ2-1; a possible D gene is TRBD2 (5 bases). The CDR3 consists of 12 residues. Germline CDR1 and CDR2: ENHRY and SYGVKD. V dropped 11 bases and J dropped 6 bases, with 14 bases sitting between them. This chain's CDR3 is CALRTQRNEQFF. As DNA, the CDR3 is TGTGCCCTCCGGACTCAACGCAATGAGCAGTTCTTC.

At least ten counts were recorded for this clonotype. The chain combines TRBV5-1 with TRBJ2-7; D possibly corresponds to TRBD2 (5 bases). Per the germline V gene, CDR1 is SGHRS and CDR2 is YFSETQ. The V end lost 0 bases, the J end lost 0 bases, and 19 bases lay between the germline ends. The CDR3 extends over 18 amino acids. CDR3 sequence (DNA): TGCGCCAGCAGCTTGGTCTCCCGGCGTAGCGTGAGCTCCTACGAGCAGTACTTC. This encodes CASSLVSRRSVSSYEQYF. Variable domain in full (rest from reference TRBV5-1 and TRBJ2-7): KAGVTQTPRYLIKTRGQQVTLSCSPISGHRSVSWYQQTPGQGLQFLFEYFSETQRNKGNFPGRFSGRQFSNSRSEMNVSTLELGDSALYLCASSLVSRRSVSSYEQYFGPGTRLTVT.